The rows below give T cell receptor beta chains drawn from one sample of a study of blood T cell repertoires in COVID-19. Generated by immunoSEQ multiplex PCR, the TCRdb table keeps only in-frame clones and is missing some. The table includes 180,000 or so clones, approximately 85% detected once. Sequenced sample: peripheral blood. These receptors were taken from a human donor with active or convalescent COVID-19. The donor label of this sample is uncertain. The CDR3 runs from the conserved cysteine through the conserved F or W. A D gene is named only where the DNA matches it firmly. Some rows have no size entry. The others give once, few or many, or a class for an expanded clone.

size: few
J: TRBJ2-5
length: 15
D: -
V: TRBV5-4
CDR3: CASSQEGARPGTQYF
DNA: TGTGCCAGCAGCCAGGAGGGGGCACGGCCGGGCACCCAGTACTTC

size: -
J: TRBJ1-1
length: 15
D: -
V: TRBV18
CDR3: CASSPPSQENTEAFF
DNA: TGTGCCAGCTCACCACCATCACAAGAGAACACTGAAGCTTTCTTT

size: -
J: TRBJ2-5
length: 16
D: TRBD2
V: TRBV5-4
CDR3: CASSLRRGGIQETQYF
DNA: TGTGCCAGCAGCTTGCGGCGGGGGGGGATACAAGAGACCCAGTACTTC

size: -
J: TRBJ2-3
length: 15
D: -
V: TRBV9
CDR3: CASSVDRDTLDTQYF
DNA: TGTGCCAGCAGCGTAGATCGGGACACCCTGGATACGCAGTATTTT

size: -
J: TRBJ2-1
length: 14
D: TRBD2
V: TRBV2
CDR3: CASRGLAGGGEQFF
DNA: TGTGCCAGCAGAGGACTAGCGGGAGGGGGCGAGCAGTTCTTC

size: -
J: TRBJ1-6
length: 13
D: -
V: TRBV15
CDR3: CATSREEVSPLHF
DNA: TGTGCCACCAGCAGAGAAGAGGTGTCACCCCTCCACTTT

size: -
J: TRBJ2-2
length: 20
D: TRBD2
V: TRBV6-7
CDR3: CASGPGKTSGRAGGTGELFF
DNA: TGTGCCAGCGGACCAGGAAAAACTAGCGGGAGGGCCGGTGGGACCGGGGAGCTGTTTTTT

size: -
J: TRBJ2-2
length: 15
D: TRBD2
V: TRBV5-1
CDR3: CASSLVAGYTGELFF
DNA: TGCGCCAGCAGCCTGGTAGCGGGGTACACCGGGGAGCTGTTTTTT

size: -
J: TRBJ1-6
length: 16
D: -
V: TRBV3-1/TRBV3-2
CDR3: CASSQDIPGGNSPLHF
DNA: TGTGCCAGCAGCCAAGATATTCCGGGGGGGAATTCACCCCTCCACTTT

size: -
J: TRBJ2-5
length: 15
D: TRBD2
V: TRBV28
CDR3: CASSPHNAGEETQYF
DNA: TGTGCCAGCAGTCCACATAATGCGGGAGAGGAGACCCAGTACTTC

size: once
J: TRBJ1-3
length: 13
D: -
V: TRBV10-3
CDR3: CAISEGGGNTIYF
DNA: TGTGCCATCAGTGAAGGCGGTGGAAACACCATATATTTT

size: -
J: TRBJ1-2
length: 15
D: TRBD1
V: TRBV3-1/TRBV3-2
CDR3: CASSQVGTGGIGYTF
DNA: TGTGCCAGCAGCCAAGTGGGAACAGGGGGCATTGGCTACACCTTC

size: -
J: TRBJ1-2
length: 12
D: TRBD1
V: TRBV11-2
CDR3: CASSDRATGYTF
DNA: TGTGCCTCCTCGGACAGGGCTACCGGCTACACCTTC

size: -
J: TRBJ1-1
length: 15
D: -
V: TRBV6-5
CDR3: CASSYSSFSSTEAFF
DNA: TGTGCCAGCAGTTACTCGTCCTTTAGTAGCACTGAAGCTTTCTTT

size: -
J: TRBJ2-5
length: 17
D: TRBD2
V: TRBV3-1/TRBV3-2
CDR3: CASSPLAGGGGYETQYF
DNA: TGTGCCAGCAGCCCCCTAGCGGGGGGGGGAGGGTATGAGACCCAGTACTTC

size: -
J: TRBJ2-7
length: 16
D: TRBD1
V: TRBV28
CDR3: CASSSLQGEPSYEQYF
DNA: TGTGCCAGCAGTTCCCTGCAGGGGGAACCCTCCTACGAGCAGTACTTC

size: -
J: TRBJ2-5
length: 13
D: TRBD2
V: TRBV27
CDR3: CASSFPGGVTQYF
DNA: TGTGCCAGCAGTTTCCCGGGGGGGGTGACCCAGTACTTC

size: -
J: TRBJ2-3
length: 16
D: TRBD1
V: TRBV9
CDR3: CASNFNAGTGTDTQYF
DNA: TGTGCCAGCAATTTCAACGCGGGGACAGGGACAGATACGCAGTATTTT

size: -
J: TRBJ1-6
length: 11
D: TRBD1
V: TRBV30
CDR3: CAWSGGQGLHF
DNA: TGTGCCTGGAGTGGGGGACAGGGGCTCCACTTT

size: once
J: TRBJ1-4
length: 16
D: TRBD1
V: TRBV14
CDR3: CASSRWNGRGNEKLFF
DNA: TGTGCCAGCAGCCGATGGAACGGCAGGGGGAATGAAAAACTGTTTTTT

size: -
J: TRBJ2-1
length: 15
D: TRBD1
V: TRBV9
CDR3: CASSVSGQGYNEQFF
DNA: TGTGCCAGCAGCGTTTCGGGACAGGGTTACAATGAGCAGTTCTTC

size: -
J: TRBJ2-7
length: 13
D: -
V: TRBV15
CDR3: CATSPRVNYEQYF
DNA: TGTGCCACCAGCCCGCGAGTCAACTACGAGCAGTACTTC

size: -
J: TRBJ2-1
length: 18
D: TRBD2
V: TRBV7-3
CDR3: CASSWGLAGARGNNEQFF
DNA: TGTGCCAGCAGCTGGGGACTAGCGGGGGCGCGGGGCAACAATGAGCAGTTCTTC

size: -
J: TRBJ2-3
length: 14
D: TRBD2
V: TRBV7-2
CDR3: CASSLGGGADTQYF
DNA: TGTGCCAGCAGCTTAGGGGGGGGTGCAGATACGCAGTATTTT

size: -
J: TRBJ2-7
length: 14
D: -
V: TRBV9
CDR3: CASSISGAGDEQYF
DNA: TGTGCCAGCAGCATCTCGGGAGCGGGCGACGAGCAGTACTTC

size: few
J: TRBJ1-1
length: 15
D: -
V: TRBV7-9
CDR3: CASNPTQGWNTEAFF
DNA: TGTGCCAGCAACCCTACCCAGGGCTGGAACACTGAAGCTTTCTTT

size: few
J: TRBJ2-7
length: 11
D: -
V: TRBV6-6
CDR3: CASSYSIRQYF
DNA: TGTGCCAGCAGTTACTCGATCAGGCAGTACTTC

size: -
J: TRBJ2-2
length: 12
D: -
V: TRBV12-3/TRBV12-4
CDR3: CASRQATGELFF
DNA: TGTGCCAGCAGACAGGCCACCGGGGAGCTGTTTTTT

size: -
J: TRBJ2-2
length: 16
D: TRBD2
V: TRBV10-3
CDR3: CAISESGGGRSGELFF
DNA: TGTGCCATCAGTGAGTCAGGCGGCGGGAGGTCCGGGGAGCTGTTTTTT

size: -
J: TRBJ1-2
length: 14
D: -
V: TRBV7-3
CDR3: CASSLDSSSYGYTF
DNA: TGTGCCAGCAGCTTGGACAGTTCATCCTATGGCTACACCTTC

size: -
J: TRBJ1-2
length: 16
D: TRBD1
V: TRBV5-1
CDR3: CASSLNPGTGSDGYTF
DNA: TGCGCCAGCAGCTTAAATCCCGGGACAGGGTCGGATGGCTACACCTTC

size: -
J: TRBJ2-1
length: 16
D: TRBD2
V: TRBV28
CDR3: CASSSGLAGVYNEQFF
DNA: TGTGCCAGCAGTTCGGGACTAGCGGGAGTCTACAATGAGCAGTTCTTC

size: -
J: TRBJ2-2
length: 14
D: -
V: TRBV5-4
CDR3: CASSLEAGTGELFF
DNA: TGTGCCAGCAGCTTGGAAGCGGGCACCGGGGAGCTGTTTTTT

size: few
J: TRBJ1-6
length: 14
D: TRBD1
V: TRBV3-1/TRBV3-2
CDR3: CASSQHRGNSPLHF
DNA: TGTGCCAGCAGCCAACACAGGGGCAATTCACCCCTCCACTTT

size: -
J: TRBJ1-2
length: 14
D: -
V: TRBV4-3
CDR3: CASSPGPGNYGYTF
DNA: TGCGCCAGCAGTCCAGGGCCTGGGAACTATGGCTACACCTTC

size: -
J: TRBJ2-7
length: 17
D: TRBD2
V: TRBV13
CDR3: CASSPRGQAGGQAEQYF
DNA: TGTGCCAGCAGCCCGAGGGGCCAAGCGGGAGGCCAGGCCGAGCAGTACTTC

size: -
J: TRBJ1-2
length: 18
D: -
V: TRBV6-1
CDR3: CASSERVTGGGARDGYTF
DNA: TGTGCCAGCAGTGAAAGGGTCACGGGGGGGGGAGCACGGGATGGCTACACCTTC

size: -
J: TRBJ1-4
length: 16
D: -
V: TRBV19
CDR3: CASSILRGATNEKLFF
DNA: TGTGCCAGTAGTATACTCCGGGGGGCAACTAATGAAAAACTGTTTTTT

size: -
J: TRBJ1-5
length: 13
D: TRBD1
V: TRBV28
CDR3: CASRNRGNQPQHF
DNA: TGTGCCAGCAGAAACAGGGGGAATCAGCCCCAGCATTTT

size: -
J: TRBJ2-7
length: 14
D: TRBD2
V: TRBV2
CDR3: CASSNTGGAYEQYF
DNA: TGTGCCAGCAGTAATACCGGGGGGGCCTACGAGCAGTACTTC

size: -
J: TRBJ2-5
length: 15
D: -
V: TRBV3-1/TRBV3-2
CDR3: CASSPRVSTARIQYF
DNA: TGTGCCAGCAGCCCCCGGGTATCGACCGCTAGGATCCAGTACTTC

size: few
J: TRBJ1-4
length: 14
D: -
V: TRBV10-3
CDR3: CAISEHLAGVELFF
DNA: TGTGCCATCAGTGAGCACTTGGCAGGGGTGGAACTGTTTTTT

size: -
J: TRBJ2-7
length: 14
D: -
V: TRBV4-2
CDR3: CASSQDRVSYEQYF
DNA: TGTGCCAGCAGCCAAGATCGGGTATCCTACGAGCAGTACTTC

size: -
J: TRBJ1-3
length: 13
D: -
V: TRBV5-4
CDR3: CASSPRPGNTIYF
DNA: TGTGCCAGCAGCCCTAGGCCTGGAAACACCATATATTTT

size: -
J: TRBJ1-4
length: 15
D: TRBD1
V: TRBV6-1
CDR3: CASSEGQGAGEKLFF
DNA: TGTGCCAGCAGTGAAGGGCAGGGGGCCGGTGAAAAACTGTTTTTT

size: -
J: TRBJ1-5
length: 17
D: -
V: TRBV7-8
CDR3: CASSKSGGGRYGQPQHF
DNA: TGTGCCAGCAGCAAGAGCGGTGGAGGGAGATATGGTCAGCCCCAGCATTTT

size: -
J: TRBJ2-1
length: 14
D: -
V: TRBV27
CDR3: CASLLTGNYNEQFF
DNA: TGTGCCAGCCTCCTGACAGGAAACTACAATGAGCAGTTCTTC

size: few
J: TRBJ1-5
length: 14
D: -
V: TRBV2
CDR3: CASSGLPGNQPQHF
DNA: TGTGCCAGCAGCGGACTGCCGGGCAATCAGCCCCAGCATTTT

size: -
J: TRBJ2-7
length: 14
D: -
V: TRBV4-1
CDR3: CASRSRDSAYEQYF
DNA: TGCGCCAGCCGCTCTCGGGACTCCGCCTACGAGCAGTACTTC

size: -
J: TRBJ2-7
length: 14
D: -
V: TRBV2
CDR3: CASRALDDYYEQYF
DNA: TGTGCCAGCAGGGCCCTGGACGACTACTACGAGCAGTACTTC

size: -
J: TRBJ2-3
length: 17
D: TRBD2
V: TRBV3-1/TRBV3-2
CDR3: CASSRRRVTSLTDTQYF
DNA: TGTGCCAGCAGCCGCAGACGTGTGACTAGCCTCACAGATACGCAGTATTTT

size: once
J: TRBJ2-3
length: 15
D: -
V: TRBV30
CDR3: CAWKGGEYYTDTQYF
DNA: TGTGCCTGGAAGGGGGGGGAATATTATACAGATACGCAGTATTTT

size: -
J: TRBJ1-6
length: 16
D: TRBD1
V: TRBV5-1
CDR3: CASSSGTGSGGSPLHF
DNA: TGCGCCAGCAGCTCCGGGACAGGGTCAGGGGGGTCACCCCTCCACTTT

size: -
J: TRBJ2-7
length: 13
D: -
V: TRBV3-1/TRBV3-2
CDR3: CASSPEQGAEQYF
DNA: TGTGCCAGCAGCCCCGAACAGGGAGCCGAGCAGTACTTC

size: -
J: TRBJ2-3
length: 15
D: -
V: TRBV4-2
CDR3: CASSQEDHQGDTQYF
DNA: TGTGCCAGCAGCCAAGAAGACCACCAGGGAGATACGCAGTATTTT